The text below deals with one T cell receptor beta chain. Its cognate antigen is unknown. Conversion of TCR transcripts into cDNA relied on 5'RACE template switching, which added a universal primer site and UMIs. A single record per CDR3 protein comes from TCRdb applying MiXCR to the 5' RACE reads. The sample includes a few hundred thousand distinct CDR3 sequences, 6.8% of them seen just once. The V gene end was trimmed by 4 bases and the J gene end by 2 bases; junction bases not matched to a gene: 2. The CDR3 spans 14 residues. Germline lookup yields CDR1 SGHRS and CDR2 YFSETQ. This sample is drawn from a study of T cells after yellow fever vaccination. Overall study context: Preparation of fractions with low cell numbers was performed using SMART-Seq v4 Ultra Low Input. Study-wide points: Weaker, the secondary response had a peak occurring faster, on day 5 versus 15. From the bulk population, abundant clonotypes could contaminate and appear within FACS-sorted repertoires.

Sequenced material: PBMCs, taken more than 35 days after the first yellow fever vaccination. The source is a man aged 18 to 35 who received the YFV17D yellow fever vaccine. The chain is built from TRBV5-1 and TRBJ2-7; TRBD1 matches 11 bases. The CDR3: CASSRTGGPYEQYF. The DNA of the CDR3 is TGCGCCAGCAGCAGGACAGGGGGCCCCTACGAGCAGTACTTC.